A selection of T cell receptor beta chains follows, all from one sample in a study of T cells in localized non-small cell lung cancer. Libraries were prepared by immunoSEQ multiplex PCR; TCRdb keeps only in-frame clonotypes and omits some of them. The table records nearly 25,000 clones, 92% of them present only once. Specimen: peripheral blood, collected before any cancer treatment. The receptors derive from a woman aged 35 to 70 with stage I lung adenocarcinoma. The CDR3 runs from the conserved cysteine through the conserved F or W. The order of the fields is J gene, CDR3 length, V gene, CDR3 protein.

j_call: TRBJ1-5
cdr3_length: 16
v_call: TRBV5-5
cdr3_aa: CASSSGQGRGNQPQHF

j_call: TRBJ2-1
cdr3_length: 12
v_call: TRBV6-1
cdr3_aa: CASRTRYNEQFF

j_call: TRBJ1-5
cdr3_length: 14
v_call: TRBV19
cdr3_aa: CASSITEGNQPQHF

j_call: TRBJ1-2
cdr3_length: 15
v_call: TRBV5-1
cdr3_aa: CASSTAGTGTHGYTF

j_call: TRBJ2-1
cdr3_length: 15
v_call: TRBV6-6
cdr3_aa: CASRDTSGSKDEQFF

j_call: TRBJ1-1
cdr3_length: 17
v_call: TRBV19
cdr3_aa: CASSRRQGEEGGTEAFF

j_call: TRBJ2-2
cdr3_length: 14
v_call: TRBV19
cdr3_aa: CASYSGANTGELFF

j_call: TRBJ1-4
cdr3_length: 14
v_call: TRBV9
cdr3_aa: CASGGGQLNEKLFF

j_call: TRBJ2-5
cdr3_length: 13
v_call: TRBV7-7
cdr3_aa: CASSSGLRETQYF

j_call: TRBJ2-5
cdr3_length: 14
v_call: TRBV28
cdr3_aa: CASIGPGGPGAQYF

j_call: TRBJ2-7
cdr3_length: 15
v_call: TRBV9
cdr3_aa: CASSPQGLAGYEQYF

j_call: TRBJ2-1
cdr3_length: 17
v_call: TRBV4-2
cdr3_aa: CASSHNVRGRESDEQFF